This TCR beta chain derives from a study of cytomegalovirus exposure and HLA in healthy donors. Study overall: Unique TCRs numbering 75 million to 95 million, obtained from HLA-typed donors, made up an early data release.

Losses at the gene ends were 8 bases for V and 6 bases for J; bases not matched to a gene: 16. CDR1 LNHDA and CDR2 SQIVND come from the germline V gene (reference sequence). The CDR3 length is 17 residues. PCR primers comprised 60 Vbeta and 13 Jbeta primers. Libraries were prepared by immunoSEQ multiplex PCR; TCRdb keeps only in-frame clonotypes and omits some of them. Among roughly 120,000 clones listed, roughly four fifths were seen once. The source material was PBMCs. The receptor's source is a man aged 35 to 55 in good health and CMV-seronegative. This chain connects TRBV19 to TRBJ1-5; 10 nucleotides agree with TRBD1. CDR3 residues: CASCLFAGQGFVQPQHF. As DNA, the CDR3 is TGTGCCAGTTGTTTGTTTGCGGGACAGGGGTTCGTTCAGCCCCAGCATTTT.